The clone carrying this TCR beta chain appeared a few times. Its specificity is unknown. V shed 5 bases, J shed 0 bases, and the junction held 4 bases outside the gene matches. The CDR3 loop spans 16 amino acids. Per germline, CDR1 SGHTA and CDR2 FQGNSA. The data were taken from a study of cytomegalovirus exposure and HLA in healthy donors. Whole-study context: Of the donors genotyped, approximately 400 in all, 65% to 90% fell in the Caucasian-associated ancestry cluster. Study-level results: Several V segments, TRBV6-2 and TRBV6-3 among them, could not be told apart and were dropped.

PCR involved 60 Vbeta and 13 Jbeta primers. Sequencing used immunoSEQ multiplex PCR; TCRdb keeps in-frame clones, though not all of them. The sample holds under 150,000 clones, 80% seen once. This chain uses TRBV7-2 with TRBJ2-6; TRBD1 matches at 7 bases. The specimen was PBMCs. This sequence was found in a man younger than 45 in good health and CMV-seronegative. The CDR3 here is CASSRPGGSGANVLTF. The CDR3 DNA reads TGTGCCAGCAGCAGACCAGGGGGCTCTGGGGCCAACGTCCTGACTTTC.